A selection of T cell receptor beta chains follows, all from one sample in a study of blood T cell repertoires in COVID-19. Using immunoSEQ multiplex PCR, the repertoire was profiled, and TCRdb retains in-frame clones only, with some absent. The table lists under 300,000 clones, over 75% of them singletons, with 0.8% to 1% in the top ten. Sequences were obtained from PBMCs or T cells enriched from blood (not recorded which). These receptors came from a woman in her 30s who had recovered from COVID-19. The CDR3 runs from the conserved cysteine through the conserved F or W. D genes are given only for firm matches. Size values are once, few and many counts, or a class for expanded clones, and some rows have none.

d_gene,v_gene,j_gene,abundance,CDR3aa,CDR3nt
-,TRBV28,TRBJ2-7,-,CASSPSGEPYEQYF,TGTGCCAGCAGCCCCAGCGGAGAACCCTACGAGCAGTACTTC
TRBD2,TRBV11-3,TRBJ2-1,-,CASSLVGGGLAGYNEQFF,TGTGCCAGCAGCTTAGTTGGGGGTGGACTAGCGGGGTACAATGAGCAGTTCTTC
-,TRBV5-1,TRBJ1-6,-,CASSLEQPNSPLHF,TGCGCCAGCAGCTTGGAACAGCCTAATTCACCCCTCCACTTT
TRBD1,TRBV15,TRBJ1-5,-,CATSRNTGEAQPQHF,TGTGCCACCAGCAGAAATACAGGGGAGGCTCAGCCCCAGCATTTT
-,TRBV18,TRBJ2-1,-,CASSPQQGRWGNEQFF,TGTGCCAGCTCACCACAGCAGGGAAGGTGGGGCAATGAGCAGTTCTTC
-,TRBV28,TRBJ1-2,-,CASSPHSGGVGGYTF,TGTGCCAGCAGTCCCCACAGCGGGGGGGTGGGTGGCTACACCTTC
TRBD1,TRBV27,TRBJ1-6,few,CASSRAGTGQSSYNSPLHF,TGTGCCAGCAGTCGCGCCGGGACAGGGCAAAGCTCCTATAATTCACCCCTCCACTTT
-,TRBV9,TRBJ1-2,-,CASSPRFPGTNYGYTF,TGTGCCAGCAGCCCTCGGTTCCCGGGAACCAACTATGGCTACACCTTC
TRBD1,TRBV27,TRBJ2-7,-,CASSPLTGVRAYEQYF,TGTGCCAGCAGTCCGTTGACAGGGGTAAGGGCCTACGAGCAGTACTTC
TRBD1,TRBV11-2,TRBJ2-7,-,CASSSQGQGYEQYF,TGTGCCAGCAGCTCCCAGGGACAGGGGTACGAGCAGTACTTC
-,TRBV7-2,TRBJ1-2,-,CASSVGTRTDGYTF,TGTGCCAGCAGCGTCGGGACAAGGACAGATGGCTACACCTTC
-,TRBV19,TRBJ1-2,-,CASSTSTVNYGYTF,TGTGCCAGTAGTACTTCGACAGTTAACTATGGCTACACCTTC
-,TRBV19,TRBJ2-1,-,CASSGPRGRFDEQFF,TGTGCCAGTAGTGGTCCCCGGGGGAGGTTCGATGAGCAGTTCTTC
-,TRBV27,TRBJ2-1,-,CASSFSTQAQYNEQFF,TGTGCCAGCAGTTTTTCCACACAGGCCCAATACAATGAGCAGTTCTTC
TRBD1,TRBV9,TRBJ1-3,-,CASSVVGTDSGNTIYF,TGTGCCAGCAGCGTAGTTGGGACAGATAGTGGAAACACCATATATTTT
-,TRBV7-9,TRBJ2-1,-,CASSFAPYFHFF,TGTGCCAGCAGCTTCGCCCCCTATTTTCATTTCTTC
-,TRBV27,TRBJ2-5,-,CASSSAQTNAGTQYF,TGTGCCAGCAGTTCCGCCCAGACAAACGCAGGGACCCAGTACTTC
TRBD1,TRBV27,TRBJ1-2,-,CAIHPDRAYGYTF,TGTGCCATCCACCCAGACAGGGCGTATGGCTACACCTTC
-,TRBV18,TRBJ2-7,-,CASSPPQSRTNYEQYF,TGTGCCAGCTCACCACCTCAGTCCAGAACAAACTACGAGCAGTACTTC
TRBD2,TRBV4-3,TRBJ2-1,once,CASSQETSGVYEQFF,TGCGCCAGCAGCCAAGAGACTAGCGGGGTGTATGAGCAGTTCTTC
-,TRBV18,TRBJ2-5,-,CASSPPGNMETQYF,TGTGCCAGCTCACCACCCGGGAATATGGAGACCCAGTACTTC
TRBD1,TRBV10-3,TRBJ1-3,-,CAIRRQGITGNTIYF,TGTGCCATCAGAAGACAGGGCATCACTGGAAACACCATATATTTT
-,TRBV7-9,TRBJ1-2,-,CASSFGPDANYGYTF,TGTGCCAGCAGCTTTGGGCCGGATGCTAACTATGGCTACACCTTC
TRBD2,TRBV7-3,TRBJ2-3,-,CATRLAGISTDTQYF,TGTGCCACCCGACTAGCGGGAATCAGCACAGATACGCAGTATTTT
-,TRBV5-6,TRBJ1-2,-,CASSRLAGASYGYTF,TGTGCCAGCAGCAGGTTGGCTGGGGCGAGCTATGGCTACACCTTC